Sequencing of this TCR beta chain was carried out in a study of identical twins. Template switching created a universal primer site, and the cDNA included unique molecular identifiers. TCRdb ran MiXCR on the 5' RACE reads and lists one entry per CDR3 protein. Of fewer than 500,000 distinct CDR3 sequences in the sample, about 13% were seen once. Concerning this clonotype itself: Its cognate antigen is unknown. One junction end disagrees with the germline gene, perhaps due to a read error.

Points from the study as a whole: In monozygotic twins, models underestimated the sharing of out-of-frame TCR alpha.

The CDR3 is 16 residues long. Germline V gene lookup returns CDR1 SSHAT and CDR2 FNYEAQ (reference sequence). The same specimen was also included in a second study, on yellow fever vaccine responses in identical twins.

Sequences were obtained from CD4+ T cells sorted from blood. The rearrangement uses TRBV7-7 and TRBJ2-1, with 9 positions matching TRBD2. The clonotype was recovered from a woman aged 18 to 35 in good health. CDR3 loop: CASSLYGGGAGNEQFF. Written as DNA, the CDR3 is TGTGCTAGCAGCTTATATGGCGGGGGGGCAGGTAATGAGCAGTTCTTC.